The clone carrying this T cell receptor beta chain was detected only a few times. What it binds is unknown. TCRdb keeps only in-frame clones here, not all; method: immunoSEQ multiplex PCR. The table has more than 10,000 clones, 79% seen once. The entry originates in a study of tumor-infiltrating lymphocytes in localized non-small cell lung cancer. Overall study context: Each patient gave resected tumor and non-adjacent uninvolved lung tissue.

V lost 5 bases to trimming and J lost 4 bases, with 11 bases between them. This CDR3 has 13 amino acids. Germline V gene data show CDR1 as SEHNR and CDR2 as FQNEAQ (reference sequence). General study points: Tumors had more T cell infiltration than uninvolved lung, per TCRbeta sequencing and CD3 counts.

The clonotype comes from a human donor with non-small cell lung cancer. V usage is TRBV7-9 and J usage is TRBJ1-1; D not certain. The specimen was lung tumor tissue. This chain's CDR3 is CASSLSRGTEAFF. As DNA, the CDR3 is TGTGCCAGCAGCCTAAGCCGGGGCACTGAAGCTTTCTTT.